The 21 T cell receptor beta chains below come from one sample, sequenced in a study of blood T cell repertoires in COVID-19. The data were produced by immunoSEQ multiplex PCR, yet TCRdb's version contains in-frame clones alone and is incomplete. The repertoire holds about 190,000 clones, with roughly 86% as singletons. The sequencing sample was made of peripheral blood. Source of these receptors: a man aged 18 to 35 with active or convalescent COVID-19.

This rearrangement joins TRBV7-2 to TRBJ2-3; TRBD2 agrees at 8 bases. The junction had 3 bases not matched to a gene; V was cut back by 8 bases and J by 2 bases. The germline CDR1 and CDR2 sequences are SGHTA and FQGNSA. This CDR3 contains 13 residues. This CDR3 is CASAGGATDTQYF. Written as DNA, the CDR3 is TGTGCCAGCGCGGGGGGCGCCACAGATACGCAGTATTTT.

The rearrangement links TRBV19 to TRBJ2-7; TRBD2 agrees at 7 bases. With V trimmed by 6 bases and J by 2 bases, 7 bases remained unmatched. The CDR3 consists of 14 residues. Germline CDR1 reads LNHDA; CDR2 reads SQIVND (reference sequence). The chain's CDR3 is CASRPVGTTYEQYF. CDR3 sequence (DNA): TGTGCCAGTAGACCGGTAGGGACTACCTACGAGCAGTACTTC.

The chain carries TRBV24-1 and TRBJ2-3, with 8 bases identical to TRBD1. Germline CDR1 is KGHDR and CDR2 is SFDVKD. This CDR3 contains 17 residues. J lost 1 base, V lost 1 base, and 6 bases had no gene match. The CDR3, as DNA: TGTGCCACCAGTGATTTAGGAGACAGGGGCGGCACAGATACGCAGTATTTT. Protein sequence: CATSDLGDRGGTDTQYF.

This clone was detected a few times. This sequence joins TRBV5-4 and TRBJ1-2; tentative D call: TRBD1 (6 bases). The germline V gene encodes CDR1 SGHNT and CDR2 YYREEE (reference sequence). Trimming removed 2 bases at V and 2 bases at J, with 13 bases between. CDR3 length: 15 amino acids. CDR3 DNA: TGTGCCAGCAGCTTTGGTACAGGGTGGAACTATGGCTACACCTTC. Residues: CASSFGTGWNYGYTF.

This clone was counted only a few times. This sequence joins TRBV24-1 and TRBJ2-1, with 8 bases fitting TRBD2. Germline trimming cut 0 bases from V and 7 bases from J; bases unmatched to any gene: 16. This CDR3 comprises 19 residues. CDR1 KGHDR and CDR2 SFDVKD come from the germline V gene. The CDR3 reads CATSDLSIGKRETRNEQFF. The CDR3 bases are TGTGCCACCAGTGATTTGTCGATCGGTAAGCGGGAGACTCGAAATGAGCAGTTCTTC.

The V and J genes are TRBV6-5 and TRBJ1-1; 8 positions match TRBD1. This CDR3 contains 14 residues. Germline assignment: CDR1 MNHEY and CDR2 SVGAGI. The V and J ends lost 4 bases and 5 bases, in that order; junction bases with no gene match: 6. The DNA of the CDR3 is TGTGCCAGCAGTTCCAGACAGGGGAAGACTGAAGCTTTCTTT. Its translation is CASSSRQGKTEAFF.

The chain joins TRBV5-1 to TRBJ2-1; a possible D gene is TRBD2 (5 bases). The V end was cut by 4 bases, the J end by 7 bases, with 15 bases between. This CDR3 region has 14 residues. Looked up from germline, CDR1 is SGHRS and CDR2 is YFSETQ. In DNA form, the CDR3 reads TGCGCCAGCAGCCCATCCACTAGTTTAAATGAGCAGTTCTTC. This sequence encodes CASSPSTSLNEQFF.

V usage is TRBV18 and J usage is TRBJ2-3; unclear D gene. Per the germline V gene, CDR1 is KGHSH and CDR2 is LQKENI. Between the trimmed V and J ends, which lost 4 bases and 6 bases, there was a span of 8 bases. This CDR3 contains 12 residues. The CDR3 nucleotides are TGTGCCAGCTCACAACAGTACGATACGCAGTATTTT. Residues: CASSQQYDTQYF.

This clone showed up just once. This chain uses TRBV7-2 with TRBJ1-5; tentative D call: TRBD1 (6 bases). Germline CDR1 and CDR2: SGHTA and FQGNSA. The CDR3 totals 13 residues. V was clipped by 4 bases and J by 4 bases, with 8 bases between them. CDR3: CASSSGQNQPQHF. The CDR3 bases are TGTGCCAGCAGCTCGGGACAAAATCAGCCCCAGCATTTT.

The genes are TRBV7-2 and TRBJ2-3, with TRBD2 matching over 7 bases. The V gene's germline CDR1 is SGHTA and CDR2 FQGNSA. The CDR3 contains 15 residues. Trimming cost V 5 bases and J 0 bases; bases outside gene matches: 5. CDR3 sequence reads: CASSPSGYSTDTQYF. The CDR3 nucleotides read TGTGCCAGCAGCCCTAGCGGATATAGCACAGATACGCAGTATTTT.

The chain is built from TRBV18 and TRBJ1-3; no clear D. This CDR3 region has 16 residues. V lost 3 bases, J lost 0 bases, and 12 bases lay in between. Germline CDR1 KGHSH, CDR2 LQKENI. The CDR3 DNA reads as TGTGCCAGCTCACCTCTGGAGGGTTTCTCTGGAAACACCATATATTTT. This sequence encodes CASSPLEGFSGNTIYF. The full variable domain, rest sourced from reference TRBV18 and TRBJ1-3, is NAGVMQNPRHLVRRRGQEARLRCSPMKGHSHVYWYRQLPEEGLKFMVYLQKENIIDESGMPKERFSAEFPKEGPSILRIQQVVRGDSAAYFCASSPLEGFSGNTIYFGEGSWLTVV.

This sequence joins TRBV2 and TRBJ2-5, with TRBD2 matching over 8 bases. This CDR3 has 18 residues. Germline V CDR1 and CDR2: SNHLY, FYNNEI. With 5 bases clipped from V and 0 bases from J, the junction kept 14 bases outside the gene matches. For the CDR3, the DNA is TGTGCCAGCAGTTTTCGAGGTAGCGGGGAACCAGACCAAGAGACCCAGTACTTC. Translation: CASSFRGSGEPDQETQYF. Filled out from reference TRBV2 and TRBJ2-5, the complete variable domain reads EPEVTQTPSHQVTQMGQEVILRCVPISNHLYFYWYRQILGQKVEFLVSFYNNEISEKSEIFDDQFSVERPDGSNFTLKIRSTKLEDSAMYFCASSFRGSGEPDQETQYFGPGTRLLVL.

This CDR3 reads CASSPQGPNEQFF. In DNA form, the CDR3 reads TGTGCCAGCAGTCCACAGGGTCCCAATGAGCAGTTCTTC. This rearrangement joins TRBV28 to TRBJ2-1; a possible D gene is TRBD1 (6 bases). The CDR3 totals 13 residues. V was clipped by 5 bases and J by 6 bases, with 11 bases between them. CDR1 and CDR2 from the germline V gene are MDHEN and SYDVKM. The whole variable domain, remainder taken from reference TRBV28 and TRBJ2-1, is DVKVTQSSRYLVKRTGEKVFLECVQDMDHENMFWYRQDPGLGLRLIYFSYDVKMKEKGDIPEGYSVSREKKERFSLILESASTNQTSMYLCASSPQGPNEQFFGPGTRLTVL.

The chain employs TRBV19 and TRBJ2-4, with D possibly being TRBD1 (6 bases). Germline V lookup: CDR1 LNHDA, CDR2 SQIVND (reference sequence). V dropped 5 bases and J dropped 9 bases, with 14 bases sitting between them. This CDR3 is 13 amino acids long. The CDR3 DNA reads TGTGCCAGTAGTCCCCGGGACACAACCATTCAGTACTTC. Amino acids: CASSPRDTTIQYF. The full variable domain, with the rest looked up from reference TRBV19 and TRBJ2-4, is DGGITQSPKYLFRKEGQNVTLSCEQNLNHDAMYWYRQDPGQGLRLIYYSQIVNDFQKGDIAEGYSVSREKKESFPLTVTSAQKNPTAFYLCASSPRDTTIQYFGAGTRLSVL.

The chain combines TRBV19 with TRBJ2-2; 7 positions match TRBD2. Germline CDR1 reads LNHDA; CDR2 reads SQIVND (reference sequence). The CDR3 runs 17 residues. V shed 1 base and J 1 base; nucleotides not matched to a gene: 6. The CDR3 loop reads CASSIVELAQNTGELFF. CDR3 coding DNA: TGTGCCAGTAGTATAGTAGAACTAGCGCAGAACACCGGGGAGCTGTTTTTT.

The chain carries TRBV6-6 and TRBJ1-3; weak D call: TRBD1 (5 bases). Germline V gene data show CDR1 as MNHNY and CDR2 as SVGAGI (reference sequence). The CDR3 totals 14 residues. V lost 4 bases and J lost 3, with 10 bases in between. DNA for the CDR3: TGTGCCAGCAGTTCACGGCAGGGTGGAAACACCATATATTTT. This encodes CASSSRQGGNTIYF.

The CDR3 spells CASSSGGAWYGYTF. CDR3 DNA sequence: TGTGCCAGCAGCTCAGGGGGCGCATGGTATGGCTACACCTTC. This chain uses TRBV5-6 with TRBJ1-2, with 8 nucleotides matching TRBD1. The CDR3 is made up of 14 amino acids. The germline CDR1 and CDR2 sequences are SGHDT and YYEEEE. The ends lost 3 bases at V and 5 bases at J; junction bases unmatched: 6.

The rearrangement uses TRBV27 and TRBJ1-1; TRBD1 might be the D (6 bases). Germline values: CDR1 MNHEY, CDR2 SMNVEV (reference sequence). V was clipped by 4 bases and J by 6 bases, with 21 bases between them. CDR3 length: 16 amino acids. CDR3 in amino acids: CASSSVRGRGKAEAFF. The CDR3 region has the DNA TGTGCCAGCAGTTCTGTCAGGGGTAGGGGGAAGGCTGAAGCTTTCTTT.

The chain has TRBV7-3 and TRBJ1-5; D gene uncertain. The V end was cut by 5 bases, the J end by 4 bases, with 18 bases between. The V gene's germline CDR1 is SGHTA and CDR2 FQGTGA. The CDR3 runs to 16 residues. The CDR3: CASSAHRTGGNQPQHF. In DNA, the CDR3 is TGTGCCAGCAGCGCCCACAGAACCGGAGGAAATCAGCCCCAGCATTTT. Full variable domain (remainder filled in from reference TRBV7-3 and TRBJ1-5): GAGVSQTPSNKVTEKGKYVELRCDPISGHTALYWYRQSLGQGPEFLIYFQGTGAADDSGLPNDRFFAVRPEGSVSTLKIQRTERGDSAVYLCASSAHRTGGNQPQHFGDGTRLSIL.

V is TRBV30 and J is TRBJ1-4; unclear D gene. This CDR3 contains 11 residues. CDR1 and CDR2 (germline): GTSNPN, SVGIG (reference sequence). V gave up 4 bases and J gave up 4 bases, with 4 bases separating them. CDR3 residues: CAWKRNEKLFF. CDR3 DNA: TGTGCCTGGAAGCGTAATGAAAAACTGTTTTTT.

J is TRBJ1-6 and V is TRBV3-1 (or the pseudogene TRBV3-2), with TRBD1 identical over 9 bases. CDR3 length: 14 amino acids. Looked up from germline, CDR1 is LGHDT and CDR2 is YNNKEL (reference sequence). Trimming took 1 base from V and 12 from J; bases not matched to a gene: 4. DNA for the CDR3: TGTGCCAGCAGCCAAGGGGACAGGGACCTACCCCTCCACTTT. Residues: CASSQGDRDLPLHF.